Following are 8 T cell receptor beta chains from one sample sequenced in a study of Tregs in tolerant kidney transplant recipients. Sequencing used immunoSEQ multiplex PCR; TCRdb keeps in-frame clones, though not all of them. Among 95,000 to 120,000 clones, roughly 90% were seen once, and the ten largest hold approximately 0.35%. Sequencing was performed on CD4+ T cells from blood, taken before the transplant. These receptors came from a human donor who received a combined kidney and bone marrow transplant.

The gene calls are TRBV4-2 and TRBJ1-2; no clear D. Between the trimmed V and J ends, which lost 7 bases and 0 bases, there was a span of 15 bases. In germline, CDR1 is LGHNA, CDR2 YNFKEQ. The CDR3 length is 15 residues. The CDR3 DNA follows: TGTGCCAGCACGCCGGGGAACCGGGCTAACTATGGCTACACCTTC. Protein: CASTPGNRANYGYTF.

On this clone itself: The same CDR3 is also encoded by other DNA sequences in this sample. The chain joins TRBV4-1 to TRBJ2-3; TRBD2 agrees at 13 bases. Germline V gene data show CDR1 as MGHRA and CDR2 as YSYEKL. V was clipped by 4 bases and J by 6 bases; unmatched bases: 7. This CDR3 comprises 16 residues. CDR3 sequence: CASSRTSGGAEDTQYF. CDR3 nucleotides: TGCGCCAGCAGCCGTACTAGCGGGGGGGCAGAGGATACGCAGTATTTT.

The rearrangement links TRBV5-5 to TRBJ1-5, with TRBD1 matching over 8 bases. Looked up from germline, CDR1 is SGHKS and CDR2 is YYEKEE (reference sequence). The trim removed 1 base at V and 6 bases at J, leaving 9 bases unmatched. The CDR3 totals 16 residues. The chain's CDR3 is CASSLLSGGQGQPQHF. CDR3 sequence (DNA): TGTGCCAGCAGCTTGCTGTCAGGGGGCCAGGGTCAGCCCCAGCATTTT.

The genes are TRBV10-2 and TRBJ1-1; TRBD1 aligns across 9 bases. CDR3 size: 15 residues. V trimming: 6 bases; J trimming: 0 bases; junction bases outside the gene matches: 5. CDR1 is WSHSY, CDR2 SAAADI, per germline. CDR3 in amino acids: CASSQDRGLNTEAFF. CDR3 nucleotides: TGCGCCAGCAGCCAGGACAGGGGACTGAACACTGAAGCTTTCTTT.

This chain uses TRBV4-1 with TRBJ1-2; 7 bases are a match to TRBD1. V gave up 4 bases and J gave up 2 bases; unmatched junction bases: 16. The CDR3 spans 18 residues. Germline-derived CDR1 and CDR2 are MGHRA and YSYEKL. In DNA form, the CDR3 reads TGCGCCAGCAGCCCATTACTGCATACCCGGGACAGAAACTATGGCTACACCTTC. As protein: CASSPLLHTRDRNYGYTF.

V is TRBV6-6 and J is TRBJ2-7; 10 nucleotides agree with TRBD2. Germline V gene lookup returns CDR1 MNHNY and CDR2 SVGAGI (reference sequence). V lost 6 bases and J lost 4; bases outside the gene matches: 6. This CDR3 spans 14 amino acids. The CDR3 region is CASSPGLATYEQYF. The CDR3 coding sequence is TGTGCCAGCAGCCCGGGACTAGCGACTTACGAGCAGTACTTC.

The chain joins TRBV5-1 to TRBJ1-3; D remains unclear. The germline V gene encodes CDR1 SGHRS and CDR2 YFSETQ. The CDR3 is 17 residues long. Trimming cost V 1 base and J 0 bases, with 14 bases left between them. The chain's CDR3 is CASSLSSGASSGNTIYF. In nucleotides, the CDR3 is TGCGCCAGCAGCTTGTCAAGCGGAGCCAGCTCTGGAAACACCATATATTTT.

This clone was counted a few times. This chain uses TRBV7-2 with TRBJ2-1, with D hard to call. This CDR3 contains 15 residues. The V gene's germline CDR1 is SGHTA and CDR2 FQGNSA. The ends were cut back, 0 bases at V and 5 bases at J, with 11 bases in the middle. The CDR3 spells CASSLATTRHNEQFF. DNA for the CDR3: TGTGCCAGCAGCTTAGCTACGACTCGGCACAATGAGCAGTTCTTC.